This T cell receptor beta chain was found in a study of blood T cell repertoires in COVID-19. Looking at the study overall: From the United States, Italy and Spain came samples of acute and convalescent COVID-19. From T cells, B-cell-depleted T cells, or PBMCs came the material, which was cDNA or gDNA.

Some clones are missing from TCRdb's copy, which holds only in-frame ones; the method was immunoSEQ multiplex PCR. Here the sample spans some 120,000 clones, 81% being singletons. The CDR3 contains 14 residues. V was trimmed by 2 bases and J by 5 bases, leaving 12 bases between them. CDR1 is MGHRA, CDR2 YSYEKL, per germline. This clonotype was obtained from a man between 25 and 39 years old with COVID-19, enrolled during active disease. The sequenced material came from peripheral blood. This chain connects TRBV4-1 to TRBJ2-5; D possibly corresponds to TRBD1 (6 bases). The chain's CDR3 is CASSQITGIETQYF. CDR3 DNA: TGCGCCAGCAGCCAAATCACAGGGATTGAGACCCAGTACTTC.